This TCR beta chain was profiled in a study of shared clonotypes between healthy human individuals. Trimming shortened V by 3 bases and J by 4 bases, and 24 bases separated the two germline ends. Germline V gives CDR1 MNHNS, CDR2 SASEGT. CDR3 size: 18 residues. The method was immunoSEQ multiplex PCR; TCRdb's version includes in-frame clones alone and lacks a portion of them. The table shows 300,000 to 350,000 clones, with 73% occurring only once. The TCR originated in a man aged 30-40 years in good health. V and J are TRBV6-1 and TRBJ1-1; D possibly corresponds to TRBD1 (5 bases). Sequencing was performed on memory CD4+ T cells sorted from blood. Subset denoted: CD45RA-negative fraction. In nucleotides, the CDR3 is TGTGCCAGCAGTGATGGCCTTGCGGGCCAGGTCGGGGGCACTGAAGCTTTCTTT. This translates into CASSDGLAGQVGGTEAFF.